This T cell receptor beta chain appears in the sequencing data of a study of blood T cells in healthy people across ages. The study, taken as a whole, reports: Expanded clonotype changes were possibly confounded by unknown donor CMV status.

The V gene's germline CDR1 is SGHVS and CDR2 FQNEAQ. The length of the CDR3 is 16 residues. Trimming took off 0 bases at V and 1 base at J, with 10 bases between the two ends. This clonotype turned up a few times. The antigen is not known. A J-beta primer mix and a sample-barcoded 5' primer were used in a second PCR of roughly 7 to 12 cycles. In TCRdb, the 5' RACE reads were re-called with MiXCR into one record per CDR3 protein. The table includes about 700,000 distinct CDR3 sequences, about a third detected once. V is TRBV7-8 and J is TRBJ1-3; a possible D gene is TRBD1 (6 bases). The receptor's source is a woman aged 80 or over in good health. Sequencing was done on a sample of blood. The CDR3 sequence is CASSLASGASGNTIYF. The DNA of the CDR3 is TGTGCCAGCAGCTTAGCGTCAGGGGCGTCTGGAAACACCATATATTTT.